One sample yielded the 7 T cell receptor beta chains listed below, sequenced in a study of T cells in Graves' hyperthyroidism and ophthalmopathy. Authors of the study amplified TCR beta CDR3 regions from RNA transcripts. Primed by the HTBI set, a first-round RT-PCR was run on the TCR CDR3. TCRdb called the multiplex PCR reads again in MiXCR, with one record for every CDR3 protein. The sample has under 400,000 distinct CDR3 sequences; about 15% are singletons. The sample comprised blood. The receptors come from a woman aged 60 to 75 with Graves' ophthalmopathy.

This clonotype was found many times. The chain joins TRBV18 to TRBJ2-7; the match to TRBD2 covers 10 bases. The CDR3 covers 15 residues. Germline V lookup: CDR1 KGHSH, CDR2 LQKENI. V lost 3 bases to trimming and J lost 1 base; unmatched junction nucleotides: 3. Here the CDR3 reads CASSPGTSESYEQYF. As DNA, the CDR3 is TGTGCCAGCTCACCCGGGACTAGCGAGTCCTACGAGCAGTACTTC.

This clonotype has a count of ten or more. CDR3 residues: CASGLVPMGLAVSYNEQFF. CDR3 nucleotide sequence: TGTGCTAGTGGTTTGGTACCAATGGGGCTAGCGGTCTCCTACAATGAGCAGTTCTTC. The rearrangement joins TRBV12-5 to TRBJ2-1, with 7 bases fitting TRBD2. From germline, CDR1 is LGHNT and CDR2 FRNRAP. This CDR3 is built from 19 residues. The V segment lost 0 bases and the J segment 0 bases; nucleotides outside the gene matches: 11.

Many counts were recorded for this clonotype. The junction does not match germline at one end; this may be a read error. The V gene is TRBV12-3 or TRBV12-4, the J gene TRBJ2-7; D is possibly TRBD1 (5 bases). There are 13 residues in the CDR3. This CDR3 is CASSLTDSYEQYF. CDR3 sequence (DNA): TGCGCCAGCAGCTTGACAGACTCCTACGAGCAGTACTTC.

This clonotype appeared a few times. This chain links TRBV27 with TRBJ2-7, with D perhaps assigned TRBD1 or TRBD2 (5 bases each). Between the trimmed V and J ends, which lost 3 bases and 4 bases, there was a span of 16 bases. Germline loops: CDR1 MNHEY, CDR2 SMNVEV (reference sequence). The length of the CDR3 is 15 residues. The CDR3 region is CASSFRPGPIYEQYF. CDR3 coding DNA: TGTGCCAGCAGTTTTCGGCCGGGGCCCATTTACGAGCAGTACTTC.

This chain joins TRBV28 and TRBJ2-4; tentative D call: TRBD2 (6 bases). The CDR3 is 15 residues long. Trimming removed 6 bases at V and 0 bases at J, with 12 bases between. Looked up from germline, CDR1 is MDHEN and CDR2 is SYDVKM. Here the CDR3 DNA reads TGTGCCAGCAGCCCCATGGGACTAGCCAAAAACATTCAGTACTTC. As protein: CASSPMGLAKNIQYF.

The chain joins TRBV3-1 to TRBJ2-7, with D perhaps matching TRBD2 (5 bases). Germline CDR1 is LGHDT and CDR2 is YNNKEL (reference sequence). V was pared by 0 bases and J by 0 bases, with 9 bases between. The CDR3 is 15 residues long. CDR3: CASSQDHSVSYEQYF. CDR3 DNA sequence: TGTGCCAGCAGCCAAGACCATAGCGTCTCCTACGAGCAGTACTTC.

This chain links TRBV18 with TRBJ2-7; TRBD2 is a possible D gene (6 bases). The CDR3 runs to 15 residues. The germline V and J ends were trimmed by 6 bases and 0 bases, with 15 bases remaining between them. The germline V gene has CDR1 KGHSH and CDR2 LQKENI. The CDR3 coding sequence is TGTGCCAGCTCCGCCGGGAGCCAGGGCTCCTACGAGCAGTACTTC. It codes for CASSAGSQGSYEQYF. The whole variable domain, remainder taken from reference TRBV18 and TRBJ2-7, is NAGVMQNPRHLVRRRGQEARLRCSPMKGHSHVYWYRQLPEEGLKFMVYLQKENIIDESGMPKERFSAEFPKEGPSILRIQQVVRGDSAAYFCASSAGSQGSYEQYFGPGTRLTVT.